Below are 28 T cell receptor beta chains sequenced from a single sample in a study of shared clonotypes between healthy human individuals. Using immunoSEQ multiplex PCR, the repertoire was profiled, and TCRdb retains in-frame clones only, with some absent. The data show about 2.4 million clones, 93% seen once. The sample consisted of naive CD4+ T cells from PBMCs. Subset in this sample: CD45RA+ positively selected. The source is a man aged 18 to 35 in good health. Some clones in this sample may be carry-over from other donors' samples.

The DNA for the CDR3 is TGTGCCTGGAGTGTTCCGGGATCTAGAGGCTACACCTTC. Its translation: CAWSVPGSRGYTF. The V and J genes are TRBV30 and TRBJ1-2; D is undetermined. CDR1 is GTSNPN and CDR2 is SVGIG in the germline V gene (reference sequence). CDR3 length equals 13 residues. V was pared by 0 bases and J by 8 bases, with 13 bases between. The variable domain in full, completed from reference TRBV30 and TRBJ1-2, reads SQTIHQWPATLVQPVGSPLSLECTVEGTSNPNLYWYRQAAGRGLQLLFYSVGIGQISSEVPQNLSASRPQDRQFILSSKKLLLSDSGFYLCAWSVPGSRGYTFGSGTRLTVV.

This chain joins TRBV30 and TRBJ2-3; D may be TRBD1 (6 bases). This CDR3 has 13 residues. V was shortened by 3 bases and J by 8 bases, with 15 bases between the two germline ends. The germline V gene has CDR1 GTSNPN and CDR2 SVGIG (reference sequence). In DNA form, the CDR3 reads TGTGCCTGGAGCTTGACAGGTTCTCGTACGCAGTATTTT. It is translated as CAWSLTGSRTQYF.

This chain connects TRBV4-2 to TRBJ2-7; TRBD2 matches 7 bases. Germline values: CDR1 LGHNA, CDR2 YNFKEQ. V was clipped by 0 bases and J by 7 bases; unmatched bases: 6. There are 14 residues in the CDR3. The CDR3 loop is CASSQDKGREEQYF. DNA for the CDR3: TGTGCCAGCAGCCAAGATAAGGGGAGGGAAGAGCAGTACTTC.

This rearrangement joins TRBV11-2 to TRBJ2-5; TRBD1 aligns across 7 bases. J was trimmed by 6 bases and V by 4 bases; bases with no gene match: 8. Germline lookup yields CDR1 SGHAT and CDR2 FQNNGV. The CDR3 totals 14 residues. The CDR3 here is CASSYTGQAQTQYF. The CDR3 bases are TGTGCCAGCAGCTACACCGGACAGGCCCAGACCCAGTACTTC.

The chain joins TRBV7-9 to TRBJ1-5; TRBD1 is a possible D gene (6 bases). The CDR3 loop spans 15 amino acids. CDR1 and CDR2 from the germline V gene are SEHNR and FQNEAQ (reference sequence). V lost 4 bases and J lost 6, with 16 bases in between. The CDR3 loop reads CASSSTSTGAQPQHF. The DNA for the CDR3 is TGTGCCAGCAGCTCCACCTCCACGGGGGCTCAGCCCCAGCATTTT.

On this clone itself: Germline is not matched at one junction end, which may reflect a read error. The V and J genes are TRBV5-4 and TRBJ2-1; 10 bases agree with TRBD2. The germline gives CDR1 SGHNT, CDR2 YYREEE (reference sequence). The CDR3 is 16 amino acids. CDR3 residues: CASTLGLAGAQGEQFF. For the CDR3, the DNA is TGTGCCAGCACCTTGGGGCTAGCGGGAGCGCAAGGGGAGCAGTTCTTC.

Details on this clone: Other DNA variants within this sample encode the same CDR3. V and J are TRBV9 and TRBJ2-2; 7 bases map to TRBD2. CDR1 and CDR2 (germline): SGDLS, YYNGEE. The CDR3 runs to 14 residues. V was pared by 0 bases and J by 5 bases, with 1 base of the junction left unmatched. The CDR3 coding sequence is TGTGCCAGCAGCGTAGCAGCGGGGACCGGGGAGCTGTTTTTT. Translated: CASSVAAGTGELFF.

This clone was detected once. CDR3 coding DNA: TGCGCCACCTGTAGCGGGGATCACACAGATACGCAGTATTTT. It specifies CATCSGDHTDTQYF. The chain is built from TRBV5-1 and TRBJ2-3; TRBD2 agrees at 8 bases. Germline trimming cut 9 bases from V and 2 bases from J; bases unmatched to any gene: 8. The CDR3 is 14 amino acids. Germline-derived CDR1 and CDR2 are SGHRS and YFSETQ.

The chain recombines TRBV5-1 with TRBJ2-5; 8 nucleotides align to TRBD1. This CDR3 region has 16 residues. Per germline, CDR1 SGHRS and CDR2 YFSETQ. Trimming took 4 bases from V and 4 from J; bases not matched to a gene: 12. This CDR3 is CASSPGQGGVLETQYF. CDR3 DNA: TGCGCCAGCAGCCCAGGACAGGGTGGTGTGTTAGAGACCCAGTACTTC. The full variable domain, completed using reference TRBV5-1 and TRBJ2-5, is KAGVTQTPRYLIKTRGQQVTLSCSPISGHRSVSWYQQTPGQGLQFLFEYFSETQRNKGNFPGRFSGRQFSNSRSEMNVSTLELGDSALYLCASSPGQGGVLETQYFGPGTRLLVL.

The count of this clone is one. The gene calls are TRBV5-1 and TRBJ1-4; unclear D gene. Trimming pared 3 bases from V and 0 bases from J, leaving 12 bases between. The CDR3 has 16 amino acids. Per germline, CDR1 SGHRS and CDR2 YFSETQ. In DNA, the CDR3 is TGCGCCAGCAGCTGGCGTGGCACTACAACTAATGAAAAACTGTTTTTT. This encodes CASSWRGTTTNEKLFF.

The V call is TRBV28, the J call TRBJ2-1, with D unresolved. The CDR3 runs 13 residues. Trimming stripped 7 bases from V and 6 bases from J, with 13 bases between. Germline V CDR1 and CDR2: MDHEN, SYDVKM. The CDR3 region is CASISRSRNEQFF. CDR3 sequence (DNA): TGTGCCAGCATCTCGAGGAGTCGCAATGAGCAGTTCTTC.

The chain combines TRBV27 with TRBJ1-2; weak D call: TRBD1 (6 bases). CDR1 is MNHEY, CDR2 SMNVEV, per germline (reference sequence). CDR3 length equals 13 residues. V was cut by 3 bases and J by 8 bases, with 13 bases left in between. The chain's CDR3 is CASSFLSGDGYTF. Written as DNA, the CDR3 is TGTGCCAGCAGTTTTTTGTCAGGGGACGGCTACACCTTC.

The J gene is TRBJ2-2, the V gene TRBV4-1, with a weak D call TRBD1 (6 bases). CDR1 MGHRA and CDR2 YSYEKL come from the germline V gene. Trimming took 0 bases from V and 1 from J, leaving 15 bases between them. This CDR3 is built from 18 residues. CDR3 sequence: CASSQDGAGVRNTGELFF. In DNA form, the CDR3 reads TGCGCCAGCAGCCAAGATGGGGCAGGGGTTAGGAACACCGGGGAGCTGTTTTTT.

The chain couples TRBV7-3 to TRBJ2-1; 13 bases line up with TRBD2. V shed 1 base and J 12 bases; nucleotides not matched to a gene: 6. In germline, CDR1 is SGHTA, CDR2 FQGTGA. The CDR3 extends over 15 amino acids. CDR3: CASSLIGTSGRVQFF. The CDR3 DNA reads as TGTGCCAGCAGCTTAATCGGAACTAGCGGGAGGGTGCAGTTCTTC.

In nucleotides, the CDR3 is TGTGCCAGTAGTTCCGTGGATGAGCAGTTCTTC. It codes for CASSSVDEQFF. The chain combines TRBV19 with TRBJ2-1; no definite D call. The CDR3 contains 11 residues. Germline V lookup: CDR1 LNHDA, CDR2 SQIVND (reference sequence). The V end was cut by 5 bases, the J end by 8 bases, with 7 bases between.

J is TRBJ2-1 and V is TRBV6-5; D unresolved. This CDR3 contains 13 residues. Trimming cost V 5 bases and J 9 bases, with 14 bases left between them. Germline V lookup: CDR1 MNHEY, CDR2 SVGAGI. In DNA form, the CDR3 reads TGTGCCAGCAGTAAGGACCTGGGGATTGAGCAGTTCTTC. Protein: CASSKDLGIEQFF.

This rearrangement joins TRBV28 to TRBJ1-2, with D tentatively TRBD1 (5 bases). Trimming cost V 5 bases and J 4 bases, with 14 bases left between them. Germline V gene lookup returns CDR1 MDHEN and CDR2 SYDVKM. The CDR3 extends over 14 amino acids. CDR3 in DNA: TGTGCCAGCAGTGCCGGGACCCGGGGCTATGGCTACACCTTC. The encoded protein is CASSAGTRGYGYTF.

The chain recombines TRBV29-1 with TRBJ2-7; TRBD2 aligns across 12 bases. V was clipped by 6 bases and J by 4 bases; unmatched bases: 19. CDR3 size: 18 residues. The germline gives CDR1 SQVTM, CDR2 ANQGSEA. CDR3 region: CSVRRRGTSSGRAYEQYF. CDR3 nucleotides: TGCAGCGTGCGCCGACGTGGTACTTCTAGCGGGAGGGCTTACGAGCAGTACTTC.

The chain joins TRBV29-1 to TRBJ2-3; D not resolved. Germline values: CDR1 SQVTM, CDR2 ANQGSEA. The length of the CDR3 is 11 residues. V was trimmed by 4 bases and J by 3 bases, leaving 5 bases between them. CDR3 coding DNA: TGCAGCGTTGTGCGTACAGATACGCAGTATTTT. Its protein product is CSVVRTDTQYF.

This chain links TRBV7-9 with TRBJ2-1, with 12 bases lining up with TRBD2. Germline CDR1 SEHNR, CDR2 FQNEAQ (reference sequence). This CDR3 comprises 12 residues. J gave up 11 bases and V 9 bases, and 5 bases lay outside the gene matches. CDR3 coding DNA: TGTGCCAGGGGGACTAGCGGGCCTCAGCAGTTCTTC. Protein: CARGTSGPQQFF.

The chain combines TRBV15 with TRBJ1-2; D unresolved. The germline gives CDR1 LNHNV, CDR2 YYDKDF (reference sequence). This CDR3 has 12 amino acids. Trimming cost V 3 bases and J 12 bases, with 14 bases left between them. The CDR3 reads CATSREYSGHTF. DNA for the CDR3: TGTGCCACCAGCAGGGAGTACAGCGGTCACACCTTC.

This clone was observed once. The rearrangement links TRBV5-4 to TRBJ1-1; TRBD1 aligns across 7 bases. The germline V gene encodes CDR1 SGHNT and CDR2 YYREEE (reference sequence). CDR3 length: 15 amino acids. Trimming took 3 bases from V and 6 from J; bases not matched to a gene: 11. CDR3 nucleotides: TGTGCCAGCAGCTCGACAGGGATCAGGGCCGCTGAAGCTTTCTTT. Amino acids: CASSSTGIRAAEAFF.

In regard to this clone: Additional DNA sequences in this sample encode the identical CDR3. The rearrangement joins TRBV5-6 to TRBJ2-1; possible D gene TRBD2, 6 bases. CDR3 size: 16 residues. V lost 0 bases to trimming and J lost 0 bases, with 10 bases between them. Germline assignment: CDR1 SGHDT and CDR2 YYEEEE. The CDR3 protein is CASSLDTGSSYNEQFF. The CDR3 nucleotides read TGTGCCAGCAGCTTGGATACCGGGAGCTCCTACAATGAGCAGTTCTTC.

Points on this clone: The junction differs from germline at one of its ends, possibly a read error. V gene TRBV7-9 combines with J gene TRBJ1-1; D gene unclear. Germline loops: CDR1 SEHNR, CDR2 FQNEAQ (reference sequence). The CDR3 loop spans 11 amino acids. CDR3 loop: CVSSVNTEAFF. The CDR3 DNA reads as TGTGTCAGCAGCGTAAACACTGAAGCTTTCTTT.

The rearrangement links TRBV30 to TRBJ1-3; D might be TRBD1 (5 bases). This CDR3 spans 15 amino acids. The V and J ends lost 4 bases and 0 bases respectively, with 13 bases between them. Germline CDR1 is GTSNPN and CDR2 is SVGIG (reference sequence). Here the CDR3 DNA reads TGTGCCTGGACGAAGAGGGGCCTCTCTGGAAACACCATATATTTT. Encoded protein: CAWTKRGLSGNTIYF.

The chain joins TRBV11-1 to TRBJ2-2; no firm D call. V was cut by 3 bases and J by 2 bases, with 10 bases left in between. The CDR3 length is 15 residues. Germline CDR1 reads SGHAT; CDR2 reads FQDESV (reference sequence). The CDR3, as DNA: TGTGCCAGCAGCTTTGCCAGACCCAACACCGGGGAGCTGTTTTTT. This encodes CASSFARPNTGELFF. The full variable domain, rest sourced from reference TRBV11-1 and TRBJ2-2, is EAEVAQSPRYKITEKSQAVAFWCDPISGHATLYWYRQILGQGPELLVQFQDESVVDDSQLPKDRFSAERLKGVDSTLKIQPAELGDSAMYLCASSFARPNTGELFFGEGSRLTVL.

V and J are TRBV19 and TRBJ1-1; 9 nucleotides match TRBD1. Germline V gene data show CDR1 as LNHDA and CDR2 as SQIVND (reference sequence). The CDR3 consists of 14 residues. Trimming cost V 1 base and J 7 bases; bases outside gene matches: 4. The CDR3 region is CASSIGDRVIEAFF. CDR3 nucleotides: TGTGCCAGTAGTATAGGGGACAGGGTAATTGAAGCTTTCTTT.

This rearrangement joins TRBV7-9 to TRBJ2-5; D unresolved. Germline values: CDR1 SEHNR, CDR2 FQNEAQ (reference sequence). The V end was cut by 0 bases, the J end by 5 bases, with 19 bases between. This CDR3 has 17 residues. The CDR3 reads CASSLAGKGSPGETQYF. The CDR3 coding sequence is TGTGCCAGCAGCTTAGCCGGCAAGGGAAGCCCGGGCGAGACCCAGTACTTC.